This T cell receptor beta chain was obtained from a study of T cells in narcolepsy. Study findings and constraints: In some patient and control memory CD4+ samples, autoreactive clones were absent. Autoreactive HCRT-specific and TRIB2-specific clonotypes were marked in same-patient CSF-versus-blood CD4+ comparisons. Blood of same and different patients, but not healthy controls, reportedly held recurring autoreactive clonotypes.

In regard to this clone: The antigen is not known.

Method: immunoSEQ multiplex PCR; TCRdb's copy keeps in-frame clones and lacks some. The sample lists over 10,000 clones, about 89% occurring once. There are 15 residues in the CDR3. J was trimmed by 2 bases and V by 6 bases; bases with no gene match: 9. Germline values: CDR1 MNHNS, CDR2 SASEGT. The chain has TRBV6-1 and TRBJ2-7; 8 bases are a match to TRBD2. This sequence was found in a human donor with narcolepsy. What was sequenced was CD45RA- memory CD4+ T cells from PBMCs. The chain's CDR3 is CASSRTSLTPYEQYF. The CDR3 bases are TGTGCCAGCAGCCGGACTAGCTTGACGCCCTACGAGCAGTACTTC.